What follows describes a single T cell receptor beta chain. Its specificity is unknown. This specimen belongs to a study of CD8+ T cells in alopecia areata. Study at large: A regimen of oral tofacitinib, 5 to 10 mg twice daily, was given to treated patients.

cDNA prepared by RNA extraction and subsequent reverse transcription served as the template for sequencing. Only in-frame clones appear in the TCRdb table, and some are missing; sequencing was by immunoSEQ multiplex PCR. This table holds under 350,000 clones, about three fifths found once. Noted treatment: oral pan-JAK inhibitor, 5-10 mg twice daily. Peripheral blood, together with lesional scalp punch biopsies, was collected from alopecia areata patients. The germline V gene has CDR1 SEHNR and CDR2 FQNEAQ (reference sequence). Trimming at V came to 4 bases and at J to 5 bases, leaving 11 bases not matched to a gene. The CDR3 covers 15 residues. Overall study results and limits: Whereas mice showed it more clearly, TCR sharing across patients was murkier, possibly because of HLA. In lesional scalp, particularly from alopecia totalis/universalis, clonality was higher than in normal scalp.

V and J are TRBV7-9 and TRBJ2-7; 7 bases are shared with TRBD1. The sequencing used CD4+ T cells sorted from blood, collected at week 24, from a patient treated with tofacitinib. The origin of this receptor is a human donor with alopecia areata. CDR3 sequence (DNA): TGTGCCAGCAGCTCCTACAGGGGAAGGGGGAACGAGCAGTACTTC. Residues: CASSSYRGRGNEQYF. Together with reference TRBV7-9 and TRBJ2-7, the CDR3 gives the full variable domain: DTGVSQNPRHKITKRGQNVTFRCDPISEHNRLYWYRQTLGQGPEFLTYFQNEAQLEKSRLLSDRFSAERPKGSFSTLEIQRTEQGDSAMYLCASSSYRGRGNEQYFGPGTRLTVT.